This TCR beta chain was sequenced for a study of shared clonotypes between healthy human individuals. Study-level points and caveats: As a rule, naive subsets had a larger estimated richness than memory subsets.

The table came from immunoSEQ multiplex PCR; TCRdb's copy has only in-frame clones and leaves some out. The table records fewer than 2.5 million clones, approximately 93% of them present only once. A remark on this clone: What it binds is not known.

The specimen was naive CD4+ T cells from PBMCs. Subset of the sample: CD45RA+ positively selected. The origin of this receptor is a man between 18 and 35 years old in good health. Some clones in this sample may be carry-over from other donors' samples.

The CDR3 reads CASRAGLNTEAFF. The CDR3 DNA sequence: TGTGCCAGCAGGGCGGGTTTGAACACTGAAGCTTTCTTT. V and J are TRBV28 and TRBJ1-1; D gene unclear. Trimming left V 6 bases short and J 0 bases short, with 8 bases between. The germline V gene encodes CDR1 MDHEN and CDR2 SYDVKM. The CDR3 has 13 amino acids.